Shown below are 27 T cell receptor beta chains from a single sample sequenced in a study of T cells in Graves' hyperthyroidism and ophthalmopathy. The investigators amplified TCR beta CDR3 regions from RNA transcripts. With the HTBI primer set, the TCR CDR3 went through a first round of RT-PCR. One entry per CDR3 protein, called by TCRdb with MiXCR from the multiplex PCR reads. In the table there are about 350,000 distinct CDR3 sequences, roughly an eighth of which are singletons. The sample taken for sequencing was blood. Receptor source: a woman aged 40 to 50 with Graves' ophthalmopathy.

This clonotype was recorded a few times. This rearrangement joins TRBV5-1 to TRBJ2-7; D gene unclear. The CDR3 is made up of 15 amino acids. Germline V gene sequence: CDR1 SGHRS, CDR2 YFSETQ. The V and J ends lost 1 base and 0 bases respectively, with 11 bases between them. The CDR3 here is CASSLISSNSYEQYF. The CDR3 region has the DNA TGCGCCAGCAGCTTGATCAGCTCCAACTCCTACGAGCAGTACTTC.

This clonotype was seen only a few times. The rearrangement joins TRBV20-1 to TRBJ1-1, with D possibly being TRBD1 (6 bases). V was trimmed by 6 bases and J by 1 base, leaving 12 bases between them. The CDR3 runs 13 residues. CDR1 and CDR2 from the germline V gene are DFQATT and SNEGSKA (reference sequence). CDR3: CSAGGGKNTEAFF. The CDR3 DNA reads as TGCAGTGCGGGGGGGGGCAAGAACACTGAAGCTTTCTTT.

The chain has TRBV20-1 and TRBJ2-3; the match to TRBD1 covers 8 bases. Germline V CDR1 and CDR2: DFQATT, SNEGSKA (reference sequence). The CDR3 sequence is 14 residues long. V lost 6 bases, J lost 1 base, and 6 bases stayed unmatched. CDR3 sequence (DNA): TGCAGTGCCACGCAGGGGGCCCGCACAGATACGCAGTATTTT. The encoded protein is CSATQGARTDTQYF.

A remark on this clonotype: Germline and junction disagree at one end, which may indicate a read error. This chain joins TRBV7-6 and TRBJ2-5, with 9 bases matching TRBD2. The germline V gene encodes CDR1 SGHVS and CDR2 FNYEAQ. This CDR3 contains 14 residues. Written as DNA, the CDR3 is TGTGCTAGCAGCTCAGGACTAGCGAAGCAGACCCAGTACTTC. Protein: CASSSGLAKQTQYF.

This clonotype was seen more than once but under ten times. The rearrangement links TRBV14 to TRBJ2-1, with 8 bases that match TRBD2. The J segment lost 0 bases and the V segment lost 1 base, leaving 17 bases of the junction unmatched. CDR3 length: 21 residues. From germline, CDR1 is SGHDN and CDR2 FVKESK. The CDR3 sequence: CASSQAYRAGGLFSSYNEQFF. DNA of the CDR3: TGTGCCAGCAGCCAAGCGTATCGGGCGGGGGGCTTATTCAGCTCCTACAATGAGCAGTTCTTC.

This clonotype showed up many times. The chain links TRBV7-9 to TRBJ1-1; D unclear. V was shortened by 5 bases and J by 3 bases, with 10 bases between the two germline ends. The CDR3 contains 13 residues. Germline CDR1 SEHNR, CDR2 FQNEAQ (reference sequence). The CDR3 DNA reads TGTGCCAGCAGCCCCCCCGGTTACACTGAAGCTTTCTTT. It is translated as CASSPPGYTEAFF.

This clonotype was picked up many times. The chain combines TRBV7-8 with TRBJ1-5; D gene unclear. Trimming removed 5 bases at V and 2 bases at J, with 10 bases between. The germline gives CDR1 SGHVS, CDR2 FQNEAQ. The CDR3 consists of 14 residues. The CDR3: CASSVSDGNQPQHF. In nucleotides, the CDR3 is TGTGCCAGCAGCGTCAGTGATGGCAATCAGCCCCAGCATTTT.

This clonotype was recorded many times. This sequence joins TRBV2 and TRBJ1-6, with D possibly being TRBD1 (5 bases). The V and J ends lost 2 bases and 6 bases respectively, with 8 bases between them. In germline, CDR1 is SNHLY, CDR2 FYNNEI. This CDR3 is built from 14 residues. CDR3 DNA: TGTGCCAGCAGTGAACAAGGGGCTAATTCACCCCTCCACTTT. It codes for CASSEQGANSPLHF.

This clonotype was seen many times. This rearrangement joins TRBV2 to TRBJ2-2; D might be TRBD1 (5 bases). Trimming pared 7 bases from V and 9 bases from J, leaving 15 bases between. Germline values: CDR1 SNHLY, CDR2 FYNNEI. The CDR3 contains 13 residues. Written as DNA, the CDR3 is TGTGCCAGCACCAACCAAGGGGTCCGGGAGCTGTTTTTT. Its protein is CASTNQGVRELFF. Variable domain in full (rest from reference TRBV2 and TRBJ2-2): EPEVTQTPSHQVTQMGQEVILRCVPISNHLYFYWYRQILGQKVEFLVSFYNNEISEKSEIFDDQFSVERPDGSNFTLKIRSTKLEDSAMYFCASTNQGVRELFFGEGSRLTVL.

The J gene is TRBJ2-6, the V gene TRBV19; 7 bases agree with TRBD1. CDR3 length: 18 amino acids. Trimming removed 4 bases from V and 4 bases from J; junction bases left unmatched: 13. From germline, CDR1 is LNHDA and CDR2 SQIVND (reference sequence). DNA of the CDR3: TGTGCCAGTAGTACCCAATCCCCGGGGACAGCAGGGGCCAACGTCCTGACTTTC. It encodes CASSTQSPGTAGANVLTF.

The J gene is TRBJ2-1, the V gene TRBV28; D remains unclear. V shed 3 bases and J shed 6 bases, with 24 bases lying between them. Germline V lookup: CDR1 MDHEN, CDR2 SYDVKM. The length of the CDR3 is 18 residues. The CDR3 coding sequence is TGTGCCAGCAGTTTCCTTTCCCTGACCAGTACAGTGGCCAATGAGCAGTTCTTC. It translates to CASSFLSLTSTVANEQFF.

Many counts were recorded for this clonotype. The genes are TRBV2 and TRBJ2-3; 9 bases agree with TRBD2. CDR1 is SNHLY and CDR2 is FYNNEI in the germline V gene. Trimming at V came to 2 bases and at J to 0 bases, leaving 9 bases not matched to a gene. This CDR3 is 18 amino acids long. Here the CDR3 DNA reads TGTGCCAGCAGTGAACGGAGCGGGGGGACCTCTAGCACAGATACGCAGTATTTT. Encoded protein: CASSERSGGTSSTDTQYF.

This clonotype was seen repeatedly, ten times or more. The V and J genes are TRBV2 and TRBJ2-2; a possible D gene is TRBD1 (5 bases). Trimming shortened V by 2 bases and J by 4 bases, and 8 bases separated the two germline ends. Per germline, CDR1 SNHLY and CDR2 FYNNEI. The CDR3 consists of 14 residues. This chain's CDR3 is CASSEQGPTGELFF. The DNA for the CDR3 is TGTGCCAGCAGTGAACAGGGTCCCACCGGGGAGCTGTTTTTT. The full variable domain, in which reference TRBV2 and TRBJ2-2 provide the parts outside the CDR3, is EPEVTQTPSHQVTQMGQEVILRCVPISNHLYFYWYRQILGQKVEFLVSFYNNEISEKSEIFDDQFSVERPDGSNFTLKIRSTKLEDSAMYFCASSEQGPTGELFFGEGSRLTVL.

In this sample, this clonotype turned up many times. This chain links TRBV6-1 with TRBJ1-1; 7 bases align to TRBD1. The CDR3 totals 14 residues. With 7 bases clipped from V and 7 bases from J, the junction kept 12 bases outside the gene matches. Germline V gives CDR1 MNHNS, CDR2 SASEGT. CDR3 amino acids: CASTQEGALGEAFF. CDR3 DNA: TGTGCCAGCACCCAGGAGGGGGCGTTGGGTGAAGCTTTCTTT.

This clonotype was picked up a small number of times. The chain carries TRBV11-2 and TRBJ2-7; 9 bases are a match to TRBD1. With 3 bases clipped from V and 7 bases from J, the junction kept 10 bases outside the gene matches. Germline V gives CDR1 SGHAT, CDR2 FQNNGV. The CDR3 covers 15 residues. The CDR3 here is CASSFGQGTAREQYF. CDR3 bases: TGTGCCAGCAGCTTCGGACAGGGGACGGCTAGGGAGCAGTACTTC.

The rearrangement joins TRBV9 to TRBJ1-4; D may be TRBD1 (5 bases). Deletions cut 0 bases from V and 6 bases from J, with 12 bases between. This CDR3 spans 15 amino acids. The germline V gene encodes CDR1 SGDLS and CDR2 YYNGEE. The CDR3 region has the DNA TGTGCCAGCAGCGTAGACGGGTCGGGGGATGAAAAACTGTTTTTT. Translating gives CASSVDGSGDEKLFF.

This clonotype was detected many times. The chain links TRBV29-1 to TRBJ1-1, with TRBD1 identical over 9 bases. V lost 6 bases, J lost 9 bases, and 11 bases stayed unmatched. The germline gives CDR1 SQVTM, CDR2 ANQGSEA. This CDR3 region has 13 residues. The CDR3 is CSVKGQGLPKAFF. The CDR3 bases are TGCAGCGTGAAGGGACAGGGCCTCCCAAAAGCTTTCTTT.

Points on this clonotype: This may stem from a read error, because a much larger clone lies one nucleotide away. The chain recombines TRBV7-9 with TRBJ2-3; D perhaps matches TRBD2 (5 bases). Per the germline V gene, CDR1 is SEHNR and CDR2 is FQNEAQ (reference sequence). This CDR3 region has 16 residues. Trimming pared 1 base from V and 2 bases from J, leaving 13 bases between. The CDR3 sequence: CASSLVMRGPTDTQYF. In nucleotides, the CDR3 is TGTGCCAGCAGCTTAGTTATGAGAGGGCCCACAGATACGCAGTATTTT.

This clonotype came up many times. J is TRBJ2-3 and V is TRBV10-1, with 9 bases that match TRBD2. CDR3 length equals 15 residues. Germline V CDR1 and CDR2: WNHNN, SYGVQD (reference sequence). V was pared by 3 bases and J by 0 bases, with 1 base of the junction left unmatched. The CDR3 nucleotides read TGCGCCAGCAGTGACACTAGCGGGAGCACAGATACGCAGTATTTT. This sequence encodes CASSDTSGSTDTQYF.

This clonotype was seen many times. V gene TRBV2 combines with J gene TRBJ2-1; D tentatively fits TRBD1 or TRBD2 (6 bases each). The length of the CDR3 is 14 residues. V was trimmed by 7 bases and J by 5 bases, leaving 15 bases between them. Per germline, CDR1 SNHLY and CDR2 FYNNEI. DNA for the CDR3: TGTGCCAGCAAGGAGGGGGGACTCCACAATGAGCAGTTCTTC. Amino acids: CASKEGGLHNEQFF. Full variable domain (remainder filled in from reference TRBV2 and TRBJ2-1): EPEVTQTPSHQVTQMGQEVILRCVPISNHLYFYWYRQILGQKVEFLVSFYNNEISEKSEIFDDQFSVERPDGSNFTLKIRSTKLEDSAMYFCASKEGGLHNEQFFGPGTRLTVL.

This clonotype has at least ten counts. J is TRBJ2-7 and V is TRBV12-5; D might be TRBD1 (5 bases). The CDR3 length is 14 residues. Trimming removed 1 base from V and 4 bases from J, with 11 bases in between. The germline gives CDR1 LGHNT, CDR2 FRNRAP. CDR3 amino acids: CASGLGLSGYEQYF. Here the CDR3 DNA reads TGTGCTAGTGGTTTGGGGCTCTCAGGGTACGAGCAGTACTTC.

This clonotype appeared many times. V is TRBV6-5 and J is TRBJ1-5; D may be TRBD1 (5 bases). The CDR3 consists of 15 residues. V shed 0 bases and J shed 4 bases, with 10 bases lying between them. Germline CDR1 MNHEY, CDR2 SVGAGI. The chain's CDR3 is CASSYSSGQNQPQHF. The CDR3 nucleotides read TGTGCCAGCAGTTACTCGTCAGGGCAAAATCAGCCCCAGCATTTT.

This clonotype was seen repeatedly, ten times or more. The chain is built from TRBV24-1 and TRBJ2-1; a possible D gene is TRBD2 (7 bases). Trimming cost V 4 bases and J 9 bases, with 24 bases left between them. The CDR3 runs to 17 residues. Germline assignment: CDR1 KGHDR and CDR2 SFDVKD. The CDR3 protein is CATSDFGGGGLGSEQFF. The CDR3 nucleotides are TGTGCCACCAGTGACTTTGGGGGGGGGGGGCTTGGTAGTGAGCAGTTCTTC.

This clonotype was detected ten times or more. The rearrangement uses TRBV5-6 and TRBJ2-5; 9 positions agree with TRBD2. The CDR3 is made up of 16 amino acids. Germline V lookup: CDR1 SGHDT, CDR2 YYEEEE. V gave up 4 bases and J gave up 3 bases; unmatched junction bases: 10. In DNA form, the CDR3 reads TGTGCCAGCAGCGGGACACGACTAGCGGTAAAAGAGACCCAGTACTTC. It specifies CASSGTRLAVKETQYF.

The CDR3 DNA sequence: TGTGCCACCGATGACAGGAGTAATTCACCCCTCCACTTT. It specifies CATDDRSNSPLHF. V and J are TRBV28 and TRBJ1-6, with D maybe TRBD1 (6 bases). Trimming pared 10 bases from V and 6 bases from J, leaving 13 bases between. The germline gives CDR1 MDHEN, CDR2 SYDVKM. This CDR3 spans 13 amino acids.

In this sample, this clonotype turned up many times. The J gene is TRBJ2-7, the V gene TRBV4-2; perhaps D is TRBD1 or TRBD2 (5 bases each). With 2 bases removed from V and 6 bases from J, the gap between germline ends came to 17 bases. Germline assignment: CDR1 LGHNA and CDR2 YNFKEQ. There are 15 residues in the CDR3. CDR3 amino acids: CASSQTAGSISEQYF. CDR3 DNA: TGTGCCAGCAGCCAAACAGCAGGGAGCATATCCGAGCAGTACTTC.

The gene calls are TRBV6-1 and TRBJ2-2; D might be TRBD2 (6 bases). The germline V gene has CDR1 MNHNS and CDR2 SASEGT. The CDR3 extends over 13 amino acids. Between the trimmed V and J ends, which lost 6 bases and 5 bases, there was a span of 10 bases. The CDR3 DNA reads TGTGCCAGCAGACCCGGGGGTACCGGGGAGCTGTTTTTT. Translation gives CASRPGGTGELFF.